This T cell receptor beta chain is from a study of blood T cell repertoires in COVID-19. As for the study in general: Samples representing acute and convalescent COVID-19 were sourced from the United States, Italy and Spain. Nucleic acid was either cDNA or gDNA, and it came from T cells, B-cell-depleted T cells, or PBMCs.

In the original workflow: Amplification with reference gene primers provided the estimates of nucleated cell counts. Produced via immunoSEQ multiplex PCR; TCRdb's table is partial and in-frame only. For V, J and clone size, that table is used; D and trimming come from the DNA. The data show fewer than 500,000 clones, 86% seen once. A note on this clone: This sample includes further DNA sequences coding for the same CDR3.

This CDR3 has 14 amino acids. Germline V gene sequence: CDR1 SGHNT, CDR2 YENEEA. Trimming took off 1 base at V and 1 base at J, with 7 bases between the two ends. The chain carries TRBV11-3 and TRBJ1-1; possible D gene TRBD1, 5 bases. Material for sequencing was peripheral blood. This clonotype was obtained from a woman in her twenties or thirties with active or convalescent COVID-19. CDR3 bases: TGTGCCAGCAGCTTAGCAGGGTCGAACACTGAAGCTTTCTTT. It is translated as CASSLAGSNTEAFF.